This note documents a single T cell receptor beta chain sequence. These data are taken from a study of blood T cell repertoires in COVID-19. V dropped 6 bases and J dropped 6; count of bases not matched to a gene: 12. The germline V gene encodes CDR1 LGHNT and CDR2 FRNRAP. CDR3 length equals 15 residues. TCRdb's copy holds only in-frame clones and misses some; the assay was immunoSEQ multiplex PCR. The sample lists some 300,000 clones; just under 90% were seen once. A Seattle source enrolled patients during active infection and followed them longitudinally. This TCR came from a woman aged 50 to 60 with COVID-19, enrolled during active disease. Sequenced: peripheral blood. V and J are TRBV12-5 and TRBJ2-7; 9 bases map to TRBD1. The DNA of the CDR3 is TGTGCTAGTGGGGAGGGACAGGGATTTATCTTCGAGCAGTACTTC. Protein sequence: CASGEGQGFIFEQYF.